The rows below give T cell receptor beta chains drawn from one sample of a study of cytomegalovirus exposure and HLA in healthy donors. Sequenced by immunoSEQ multiplex PCR; TCRdb stores in-frame clones only, minus some. Of 150,000 or so clones in the sample, approximately 70% were seen once. Sequenced material: PBMCs. The source is a woman in her late teens or twenties in good health and CMV-seronegative. The conserved cysteine and the conserved F or W are not part of the CDR3 here. Not every row has a clone size; where given, it reads once, few, many or a size class.

j_call clone_size v_call cdr3_aa
TRBJ2-5 - TRBV19 ASTRGDTQQETQY
TRBJ1-1 once TRBV2 ASRQTGTDLLSEAF
TRBJ1-6 - TRBV2 ASRGWGGSGSPLH
TRBJ1-2 - TRBV10-2 ASGVGTGTMSYT
TRBJ2-1 - TRBV19 ASSIGAEQF
TRBJ1-2 - TRBV7-2 ASRTGTGDGYT
TRBJ1-2 once TRBV6-5 ASRVPTGQGYT
TRBJ1-1 - TRBV20-1 SAYMNTEAF
TRBJ2-1 - TRBV5-1 ASSEGTNNEQF
TRBJ1-2 - TRBV5-6 ASSLGSYGYT
TRBJ1-6 once TRBV6-1 ASSEAGTGWSPLH
TRBJ1-2 few TRBV6-7 ASTPRQGDYGYT
TRBJ2-3 - TRBV7-6 ASSARGTSGVADTQY
TRBJ2-3 - TRBV5-1 ASSLIRDSLSSTDTQY
TRBJ1-1 - TRBV20-1 SAPGATEAF
TRBJ2-2 - TRBV10-3 AIRRRTSDTGELF
TRBJ1-5 - TRBV28 ASRTDRASNQPQH
TRBJ1-1 few TRBV7-9 ASSEQGVERNTEAF
TRBJ1-5 - TRBV4-2 ATRDTGEGNQPQH
TRBJ2-6 - TRBV10-3 AISTGYGGANVLT
TRBJ2-1 - TRBV11-2 ASSLVLDGSDYNEQF
TRBJ2-5 once TRBV27 ASKPNAGGQETQY
TRBJ2-1 - TRBV7-9 ASSLAANEQF
TRBJ2-1 - TRBV12-5 ASAGLGSYNEQF
TRBJ2-7 - TRBV6-1 ASSAERRRTYEQY
TRBJ2-7 - TRBV5-1 ASSPGLAGGYEQY
TRBJ2-2 few TRBV7-2 ASRERGGPGELF
TRBJ1-2 - TRBV4-1 ASSQTVQGQANYGYT